These T cell receptor beta chains were read from a single sample in a study of T cells in Graves' hyperthyroidism and ophthalmopathy. TCRdb processed the multiplex PCR reads anew with MiXCR; each CDR3 protein has one entry. Of over 500,000 distinct CDR3 sequences listed, 17% were seen once; the top ten hold around 17%. The source material was blood. All receptors derive from a woman aged 18-29 years with Graves' ophthalmopathy. CDR3s include the opening cysteine and the closing phenylalanine or tryptophan. Clone sizes are given selectively: once, few, many, or a class where the clone is expanded.

>TRBV6-6|few|TRBJ2-7
CASSYSIQLSYEQYF
>TRBV5-6|few|TRBJ2-7
CASSLAQERHYEQYF
>TRBV9|few|TRBJ2-1
CASSVLAGGQGDEQFF
>TRBV25-1|-|TRBJ1-5
CASQDRANQPQHF
>TRBV14|-|TRBJ1-3
CASSLGLFMYF
>TRBV24-1|few|TRBJ1-2
CATKGQGDYGYTF
>TRBV28|many|TRBJ1-2
CASSLDWAGYGYTF
>TRBV7-2|many|TRBJ2-7
CASSLVQREDHMGEQYF
>TRBV28|many|TRBJ2-1
CASSPSRLAGRSYNEQFF
>TRBV13|many|TRBJ1-2
CASSLARDSNYGYTF